This passage covers 16 T cell receptor beta chains from one sample sequenced in a study of CD4 T cells in relation to SARS-CoV-2 and coronaviruses (dated by TCRdb to about 2021). The library came from the immunoSEQ multiplex PCR assay. TCRdb retrieved this table from immuneACCESS and kept in-frame rearrangements only. Not all clones are present; in checked studies, unresolved V genes account for under half, and no reason is known for the remainder. For this sample there are about 41,000 clones; 84% appear just once. The ten largest clones capture less than 1.5% of the sample. No antigens are known for them. Source material: naive CD4+ T cells from PBMCs, cultured in vitro. Explained via the paper, the cell subset or site label denotes: naive CD4+ T cells isolated by negative enrichment. These receptors were collected from an adult with COVID-19.

This chain joins TRBV28 and TRBJ2-7; maybe TRBD2 (5 bases). Looked up from germline, CDR1 is MDHEN and CDR2 is SYDVKM. V lost 10 bases and J lost 2, with 12 bases in between. There are 12 residues in the CDR3. The CDR3 loop is CATLRGTYEQYF. CDR3 bases: TGTGCCACCCTCCGGGGAACCTACGAGCAGTACTTC.

The CDR3 is CASSLQTSDGYTF. CDR3 nucleotide sequence: TGTGCCAGCAGCTTACAGACCTCAGATGGCTACACCTTC. This rearrangement joins TRBV7-9 to TRBJ1-2; D gene unclear. V was pared by 2 bases and J by 6 bases, with 10 bases between. CDR1 is SEHNR and CDR2 is FQNEAQ in the germline V gene (reference sequence). This CDR3 is 13 amino acids long.

The chain couples TRBV19 to TRBJ1-5, with 7 nucleotides matching TRBD1. This CDR3 region has 15 residues. Germline-derived CDR1 and CDR2 are LNHDA and SQIVND (reference sequence). Unmatched junction bases numbered 5, after V lost 3 bases and J lost 3 bases. The CDR3 reads CASSISDRVNQPQHF. The CDR3 DNA reads TGTGCCAGTAGTATTTCCGACAGGGTCAATCAGCCCCAGCATTTT.

Here the CDR3 DNA reads TGCGCCAGCAGCTCCAGACTGTCAGCCTCTGGGGCCAACGTCCTGACTTTC. Encoded protein: CASSSRLSASGANVLTF. The V and J genes are TRBV5-1 and TRBJ2-6; D is unresolved. V was clipped by 3 bases and J by 0 bases, with 13 bases between them. Germline values: CDR1 SGHRS, CDR2 YFSETQ. The CDR3 covers 17 residues.

The rearrangement links TRBV28 to TRBJ2-6, with D perhaps given as TRBD1 or TRBD2 (5 bases each). The ends were cut back, 6 bases at V and 0 bases at J, with 18 bases in the middle. Germline CDR1 reads MDHEN; CDR2 reads SYDVKM. The CDR3 covers 18 residues. CDR3 protein: CASRVRDGARSGANVLTF. CDR3 DNA sequence: TGTGCCAGCAGAGTCCGGGACGGAGCCCGCTCTGGGGCCAACGTCCTGACTTTC.

This sequence joins TRBV5-1 and TRBJ2-6, with D uncertain. CDR3 size: 16 residues. CDR1 and CDR2 from the germline V gene are SGHRS and YFSETQ. Trimming pared 0 bases from V and 1 base from J, leaving 8 bases between. The CDR3: CASSLGSGSGANVLTF. The CDR3 bases are TGCGCCAGCAGCTTGGGCTCTGGATCTGGGGCCAACGTCCTGACTTTC. Supplemented by reference TRBV5-1 and TRBJ2-6, the full variable domain reads KAGVTQTPRYLIKTRGQQVTLSCSPISGHRSVSWYQQTPGQGLQFLFEYFSETQRNKGNFPGRFSGRQFSNSRSEMNVSTLELGDSALYLCASSLGSGSGANVLTFGAGSRLTVL.

This chain links TRBV19 with TRBJ2-1, with 7 bases identical to TRBD2. V trimming: 6 bases; J trimming: 8 bases; junction bases outside the gene matches: 19. Looked up from germline, CDR1 is LNHDA and CDR2 is SQIVND (reference sequence). The CDR3 length is 17 residues. The CDR3 DNA reads TGTGCCAGTAGCGTGGGAAGAGGCGGGAGAGGGAGCGATGAGCAGTTCTTC. Translation gives CASSVGRGGRGSDEQFF.

The V call is TRBV6-5, the J call TRBJ2-2; no clear D gene. The ends were cut back, 0 bases at V and 5 bases at J, with 10 bases in the middle. Germline values: CDR1 MNHEY, CDR2 SVGAGI. CDR3 length equals 15 residues. In DNA form, the CDR3 reads TGTGCCAGCAGTTACTCTTTTTCGGAAACCGGGGAGCTGTTTTTT. Encoded protein: CASSYSFSETGELFF.

V usage is TRBV4-1 and J usage is TRBJ2-1, with TRBD2 identical over 10 bases. The germline CDR1 and CDR2 sequences are MGHRA and YSYEKL. Trimming took 4 bases from V and 7 from J; bases not matched to a gene: 19. The length of the CDR3 is 19 residues. The CDR3 reads CASSPILGGPAGGVNEQFF. The CDR3 bases are TGCGCCAGCAGCCCCATTTTAGGCGGTCCAGCGGGAGGGGTAAATGAGCAGTTCTTC.

This chain links TRBV7-8 with TRBJ2-7, with 13 bases matching TRBD2. Germline loops: CDR1 SGHVS, CDR2 FQNEAQ. This CDR3 is 14 amino acids long. V shed 5 bases, J shed 5 bases, and the junction held 3 bases outside the gene matches. CDR3 bases: TGTGCCAGCAGCGCCGGACTAGCGGGAGACGAGCAGTACTTC. It specifies CASSAGLAGDEQYF.

The chain is built from TRBV6-4 and TRBJ2-3, with 14 bases identical to TRBD2. Germline V gene sequence: CDR1 MRHNA, CDR2 SNTAGT. CDR3 length equals 21 residues. J gave up 5 bases and V 2 bases, and 18 bases lay outside the gene matches. CDR3 loop: CASSDRVGWTSGRRIEDTQYF. The CDR3 bases are TGTGCCAGCAGTGACAGGGTAGGTTGGACTAGCGGGAGGAGGATTGAAGATACGCAGTATTTT.

This clone was seen just once. The CDR3 sequence is CASSYGQGLNQPQHF. The CDR3 region has the DNA TGTGCCAGCAGTTACGGGCAGGGCCTCAATCAGCCCCAGCATTTT. The chain recombines TRBV27 with TRBJ1-5, with D maybe TRBD1 (5 bases). Trimming removed 4 bases at V and 3 bases at J, with 13 bases between. This CDR3 comprises 15 residues. Per germline, CDR1 MNHEY and CDR2 SMNVEV (reference sequence).

The rearrangement uses TRBV28 and TRBJ2-2; the D gene is possibly TRBD1 (5 bases). V was shortened by 6 bases and J by 5 bases, with 19 bases between the two germline ends. The germline gives CDR1 MDHEN, CDR2 SYDVKM. The CDR3 loop spans 16 amino acids. Here the CDR3 DNA reads TGTGCCAGCAGCCCTTCAACAGGACGCGGAACCGGGGAGCTGTTTTTT. Residues: CASSPSTGRGTGELFF. Full variable domain (outside the CDR3, taken from reference TRBV28 and TRBJ2-2): DVKVTQSSRYLVKRTGEKVFLECVQDMDHENMFWYRQDPGLGLRLIYFSYDVKMKEKGDIPEGYSVSREKKERFSLILESASTNQTSMYLCASSPSTGRGTGELFFGEGSRLTVL.

The J gene is TRBJ2-1, the V gene TRBV6-2 or TRBV6-3; either TRBD1 or TRBD2 may supply D (5 bases each). V was trimmed by 4 bases and J by 0 bases, leaving 7 bases between them. The CDR3 contains 14 residues. Per the germline V gene, CDR1 is MNHEY and CDR2 is SVGEGT. CDR3 residues: CASSFGGSYNEQFF. CDR3 sequence (DNA): TGTGCCAGCAGTTTTGGGGGCTCCTACAATGAGCAGTTCTTC.

V is TRBV4-1 and J is TRBJ2-5, with 11 nucleotides matching TRBD1. Trimming at V came to 4 bases and at J to 1 base, leaving 8 bases not matched to a gene. Germline CDR1 and CDR2: MGHRA and YSYEKL. The CDR3 length is 17 residues. The CDR3 reads CASSPNPGTGGQETQYF. In nucleotides, the CDR3 is TGCGCCAGCAGCCCAAATCCCGGGACAGGGGGCCAAGAGACCCAGTACTTC.

This chain links TRBV7-8 with TRBJ1-5; no clear D gene. Germline V lookup: CDR1 SGHVS, CDR2 FQNEAQ. V gave up 4 bases and J gave up 7 bases, with 8 bases separating them. CDR3 size: 12 residues. Here the CDR3 DNA reads TGTGCCAGCAGCTACCCGGAACAGCCCCAGCATTTT. Amino acids: CASSYPEQPQHF.